A selection of T cell receptor beta chains follows, all from one sample in a study of response to subunit inactivated influenza vaccine. TCRdb re-derived calls from the RT-PCR reads in MiXCR, one entry per CDR3 protein. The sample lists about 480,000 distinct CDR3 sequences, 25% occurring once. Specimen: CD4+ T cells sorted from PBMCs, collected more than 4 days after vaccination. The origin of the receptors is a man aged 45-65 years who received an inactivated influenza vaccine. CDR3s include the opening cysteine and the closing phenylalanine or tryptophan. Not every row has a clone size; where given, it reads once, few, many or a size class.

clone_size j_call v_call cdr3_length cdr3_aa
few TRBJ2-7 TRBV5-1 13 CASSSLSGDEQYF
NA TRBJ2-2 TRBV28 15 CASSDLAGGTGELFF
few TRBJ1-5 TRBV5-6 13 CASSLGVAQPQHF
NA TRBJ1-2 TRBV7-2 15 CASSLNLGHSYGYTF
many TRBJ2-2 TRBV7-2 15 CASSLVTANTGELFF
few TRBJ2-5 TRBV4-2 15 CASSRKTGPQETQYF
NA TRBJ1-1 TRBV7-9 16 CASSTGPGQMNTEAFF
few TRBJ2-1 TRBV4-2 14 CASSQETSAGEQFF
NA TRBJ2-3 TRBV6-2/TRBV6-3 14 CASSYSKPQDTQYF
many TRBJ2-1 TRBV28 12 CASSWTSVEQFF
NA TRBJ2-2 TRBV6-5 14 CASSYYGRPGELFF
few TRBJ2-3 TRBV20-1 14 CSASQGTSTDTQYF
few TRBJ2-7 TRBV5-1 14 CASSLDPTGSEQYF
NA TRBJ2-3 TRBV10-3 16 CAISDGTSGGGDTQYF
NA TRBJ1-1 TRBV4-2 14 CASSQDATYTEAFF
many TRBJ2-3 TRBV6-5 12 CASSPKRDTQYF
once TRBJ2-7 TRBV4-3 15 CASSYQRGGGYEQYF
few TRBJ2-7 TRBV20-1 15 CSAESGEVSSYEQYF
NA TRBJ1-1 TRBV3-1 14 CASGRAGGSGEAFF
few TRBJ2-7 TRBV4-3 14 CASSPGSRDNEQYF
NA TRBJ1-1 TRBV6-2/TRBV6-3 16 CASTRGLAGLNTEAFF
few TRBJ2-2 TRBV20-1 16 CSASPLGLASTGELFF
NA TRBJ2-2 TRBV11-2 14 CASSLEAYTGELFF
few TRBJ2-7 TRBV30 14 CAWSFNLDPYEQYF
NA TRBJ2-7 TRBV20-1 11 CSAFGGYEQYF
NA TRBJ2-5 TRBV12-5 15 CASGASRGLVETQYF
many TRBJ2-7 TRBV10-3 12 CAIRTGGDEQYF
many TRBJ1-1 TRBV5-1 13 CASSLGPNTEAFF
few TRBJ2-1 TRBV20-1 15 CSARTSGRNHNEQFF
NA TRBJ2-5 TRBV18 12 CASSPQGKTQYF
few TRBJ2-7 TRBV27 15 CASSLSGASVYEQYF
NA TRBJ2-1 TRBV9 13 CASSVGPGDEQFF
NA TRBJ2-7 TRBV4-1 16 CASSQDPGTNSYEQYF
NA TRBJ1-6 TRBV7-9 14 CASSFLTETSPLHF
many TRBJ1-1 TRBV3-1 14 CASSLGQGALGAFF
few TRBJ2-3 TRBV5-1 16 CASSGGLAEITDTQYF
NA TRBJ2-7 TRBV10-3 15 CAISESAATSYEQYF
NA TRBJ2-2 TRBV5-1 16 CASSLQTRGVSGELFF
few TRBJ2-1 TRBV24-1 14 CATRGLAGGEEQFF
NA TRBJ2-3 TRBV7-2 15 CASSPFGGSTDTQYF
few TRBJ2-6 TRBV20-1 18 CSARRGGGGFSGANVLTF
few TRBJ2-1 TRBV7-2 16 CASSLDVARGRNEQFF
NA TRBJ2-5 TRBV6-1 13 CASSEYTGETQYF
NA TRBJ2-5 TRBV11-2 16 CASSLAGTSGGETQYF
NA TRBJ2-1 TRBV11-1 19 CASSLIAGGYSSSYNEQFF
NA TRBJ2-7 TRBV5-1 14 CASSLSGQTYEQYF
NA TRBJ2-3 TRBV12-3/TRBV12-4 14 CASSFAGAGDTQYF
NA TRBJ1-3 TRBV7-9 15 CASREGQGSPNTIYF
NA TRBJ1-4 TRBV25-1 16 CASSDLRGRGGEKLFF
NA TRBJ2-7 TRBV12-2 14 CASRLRDRYYEQYF
NA TRBJ2-2 TRBV5-1 16 CARGKGQGTNTGELFF
NA TRBJ2-1 TRBV3-1 13 CASSRGGHNEQFF
NA TRBJ2-3 TRBV7-2 14 CASSAYGGTDTQYF
NA TRBJ2-7 TRBV4-3 15 CASSQGGQGTYEQYF
once TRBJ2-5 TRBV7-3 14 CASSSLAEEETQYF
NA TRBJ2-3 TRBV6-5 15 CASSYSPLSTDTQYF
NA TRBJ2-1 TRBV6-1 14 CASSTGLGDNEQFF
few TRBJ2-1 TRBV12-3/TRBV12-4 13 CASSPWDSSEQFF
NA TRBJ1-1 TRBV20-1 13 CSALMTPGTEAFF
NA TRBJ1-1 TRBV28 14 CASSLPPRSTEAFF